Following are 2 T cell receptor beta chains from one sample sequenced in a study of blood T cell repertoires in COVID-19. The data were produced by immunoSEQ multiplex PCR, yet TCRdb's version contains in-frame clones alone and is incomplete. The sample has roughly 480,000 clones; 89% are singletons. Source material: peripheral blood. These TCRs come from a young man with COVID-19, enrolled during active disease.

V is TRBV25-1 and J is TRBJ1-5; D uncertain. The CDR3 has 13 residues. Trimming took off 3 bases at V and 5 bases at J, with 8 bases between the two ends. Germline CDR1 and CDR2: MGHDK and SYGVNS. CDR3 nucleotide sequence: TGTGCCAGCAGTGACCGGTCGGATCAGCCCCAGCATTTT. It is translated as CASSDRSDQPQHF.

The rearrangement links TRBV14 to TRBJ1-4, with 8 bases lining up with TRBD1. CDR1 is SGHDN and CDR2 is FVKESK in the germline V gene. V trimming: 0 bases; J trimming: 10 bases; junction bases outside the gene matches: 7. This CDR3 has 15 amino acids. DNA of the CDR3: TGTGCCAGCAGCCAAGATCGGACAGGGCCGCGAAAACTGTTTTTT. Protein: CASSQDRTGPRKLFF.